This T cell receptor (beta chain) stems from a study of technical replicates of blood from four donors. CDR1 SGHTA and CDR2 FQGNSA come from the germline V gene. There are 14 residues in the CDR3. Trimming cost V 5 bases and J 4 bases; bases outside gene matches: 7. Data came from immunoSEQ multiplex PCR; TCRdb stores just in-frame clones and leaves some out. The sample shows around 100,000 clones, 95% to 97% of them seen only once. The sequenced material came from T cells isolated from PBMCs. The receptor comes from a human donor in good health. This rearrangement joins TRBV7-2 to TRBJ2-7, with 8 bases matching TRBD2. Here the CDR3 reads CASSLGLVAYEQYF. CDR3 bases: TGTGCCAGCAGCCTGGGACTAGTAGCGTACGAGCAGTACTTC.